This is a list of T cell receptor beta chains from one sample in a study of blood T cell repertoires in COVID-19. This table comes from immunoSEQ multiplex PCR, and its TCRdb copy is limited to in-frame clones, with some not included. The sample contains 50,000 to 65,000 clones, roughly 84% of which appear only once. Specimen: peripheral blood. The receptors derive from a man aged 40-49 years with active COVID-19. The CDR3 runs from the conserved cysteine through the conserved F or W. The D gene is left open where the match is weak. Expanded clones are given a class, and other clones once, few, many or no size at all.

abundance,v_gene,d_gene,j_gene,CDR3nt,CDR3aa
-,TRBV30,TRBD2,TRBJ2-1,TGTGCCTGGAGAGGTCCTCGGACTAGCGAACCTCACAATGAGCAGTTCTTC,CAWRGPRTSEPHNEQFF
-,TRBV27,TRBD1,TRBJ2-3,TGTGCCAGCAGTTTAAGGGGGCCCTACACAGATACGCAGTATTTT,CASSLRGPYTDTQYF
-,TRBV7-2,TRBD1,TRBJ1-2,TGTGCCAGCAGCTTACCGACAGGGAGACTTACTCGCTATGGCTACACCTTC,CASSLPTGRLTRYGYTF
-,TRBV28,TRBD1,TRBJ1-1,TGTGCCAGCAGTTCAACAGGGGGCATTATGAACACTGAAGCTTTCTTT,CASSSTGGIMNTEAFF
-,TRBV7-2,-,TRBJ1-5,TGTGCCAGCAGCTTAGATTGGCCGGACATCAATCAGCCCCAGCATTTT,CASSLDWPDINQPQHF
-,TRBV7-8,-,TRBJ2-6,TGTGCCAGCTCGGCAGGATCGACAAGCTCTGGGGCCAACGTCCTGACTTTC,CASSAGSTSSGANVLTF
-,TRBV6-7,TRBD1,TRBJ2-3,TGTGCCAGCAGTTACTCGAGTACAGGGGTCCTCACAGATACGCAGTATTTT,CASSYSSTGVLTDTQYF
-,TRBV4-1,-,TRBJ2-1,TGCGCCAGCAGCCAAGATCAAACTGTAAACAATGAGCAGTTCTTC,CASSQDQTVNNEQFF
-,TRBV10-2,TRBD1,TRBJ1-1,TGCGCCAGCAGATGGGACAGGGAGGGCACTGAAGCTTTCTTT,CASRWDREGTEAFF
-,TRBV2,TRBD2,TRBJ2-7,TGTGCCAGCAGTGAAGATCGGAGCGGGACCATCTACGAGCAGTACTTC,CASSEDRSGTIYEQYF
-,TRBV7-8,TRBD2,TRBJ2-1,TGTGCCAGCAGCTTAGTAGCGGGAGGGTATGAGCAGTTCTTC,CASSLVAGGYEQFF
few,TRBV9,-,TRBJ2-1,TGTGCCAGCAGCGTAGCTGAAGCCTCCTACAATGAGCAGTTCTTC,CASSVAEASYNEQFF
once,TRBV5-1,TRBD1,TRBJ2-3,TGCGCCAGCAGACAGGGGAGCACAGATACGCAGTATTTT,CASRQGSTDTQYF
-,TRBV19,-,TRBJ1-1,TGTGCCAGTAGTATAGACGTCGGGACACATGAAGCTTTCTTT,CASSIDVGTHEAFF
once,TRBV19,-,TRBJ2-1,TGTGCCAGTAGTATAACACCCTACGGGGTAGCTGACAATGAGCAGTTCTTC,CASSITPYGVADNEQFF
few,TRBV14,TRBD2,TRBJ2-1,TGTGCCAGCAGCCAATTTATCCCCCCGGGACTAGCGGGAGTTATCGGAGGGAATGAGCAGTTCTTC,CASSQFIPPGLAGVIGGNEQFF
-,TRBV18,TRBD1,TRBJ2-5,TGTGCCAGCTCACCAAATGGACAGGGGGAGACCCAGTACTTC,CASSPNGQGETQYF
-,TRBV7-8,TRBD2,TRBJ2-7,TGTGCCAGCAGCGTACGAGCGGGAGACTACGAGCAGTACTTC,CASSVRAGDYEQYF
-,TRBV4-1,-,TRBJ1-5,TGCGCCAGCAGCCAAGCAGGGTCCCCTAGCAATCAGCCCCAGCATTTT,CASSQAGSPSNQPQHF
-,TRBV6-4,TRBD1,TRBJ1-5,TGTGCCAGATATGACAGGGGGGGTTTTATTGGTCAGCCCCAGCATTTT,CARYDRGGFIGQPQHF
few,TRBV28,TRBD1,TRBJ1-2,TGTGCCAGCAGGACAGGGGGCTATGGCTACACCTTC,CASRTGGYGYTF
once,TRBV21-1,-,TRBJ2-1,-,CASSKARVAGGNNEQFF
few,TRBV7-9,TRBD2,TRBJ2-3,TGTGCCAGCAGCGGACTAGCGGCTTACACAGATACGCAGTATTTT,CASSGLAAYTDTQYF
-,TRBV5-6,-,TRBJ1-1,TGTGCCAGCAGCTTGGTATTCCGGAACACTGAAGCTTTCTTT,CASSLVFRNTEAFF
once,TRBV14,-,TRBJ2-1,TGTGCCAGCAGCCAAGCGGCGGGCCGTGATTTCTTC,CASSQAAGRDFF
-,TRBV7-9,TRBD2,TRBJ2-4,TGTGCCAGCAGCTTTGGGGGGGACGGCGACAAAAACATTCAGTACTTC,CASSFGGDGDKNIQYF
-,TRBV7-8,-,TRBJ2-2,TGTGCCAGCAGCTCGGACACCGGGGAGCTGTTTTTT,CASSSDTGELFF
-,TRBV29-1,TRBD1,TRBJ1-2,TGCAGCGTTGAAGATCAACAGGGGTGGTATGGCTACACCTTC,CSVEDQQGWYGYTF
few,TRBV18,-,TRBJ1-3,TGTGCCAGCTCACCCTACTCTGGAAACACCATATATTTT,CASSPYSGNTIYF
few,TRBV28,-,TRBJ2-7,TGTGCCAGCAGTATGACTAGTTTAGCCGTCTACGAGCAGTACTTC,CASSMTSLAVYEQYF
-,TRBV27,-,TRBJ2-1,TGTGCCAGCAGTTTGGAGGCATCCTACAATGAGCAGTTCTTC,CASSLEASYNEQFF
-,TRBV9,TRBD1,TRBJ2-1,TGTGCCAGCAGCGACAGGGGGCGCGGGAATGAGCAGTTCTTC,CASSDRGRGNEQFF
-,TRBV28,-,TRBJ1-5,TGTGCCAGCAGTTTAGGACACCCCAATCAGCCCCAGCATTTT,CASSLGHPNQPQHF